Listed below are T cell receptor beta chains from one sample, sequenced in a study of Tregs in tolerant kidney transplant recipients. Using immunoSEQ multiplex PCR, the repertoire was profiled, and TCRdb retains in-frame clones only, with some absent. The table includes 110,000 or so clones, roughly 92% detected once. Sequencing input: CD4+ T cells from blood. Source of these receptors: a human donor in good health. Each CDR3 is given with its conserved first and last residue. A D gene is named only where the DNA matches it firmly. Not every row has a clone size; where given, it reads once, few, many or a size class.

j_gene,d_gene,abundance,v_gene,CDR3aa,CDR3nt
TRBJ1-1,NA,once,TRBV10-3,CASLKDRANTEAFF,TGTGCCAGCCTGAAAGACAGAGCGAACACTGAAGCTTTCTTT
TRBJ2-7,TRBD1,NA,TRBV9,CASSPRTGDYEQYF,TGTGCCAGCAGCCCTAGGACAGGGGACTACGAGCAGTACTTC
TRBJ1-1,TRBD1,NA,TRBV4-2,CASSRDRGTEAFF,TGTGCCAGCAGCCGGGACAGGGGCACTGAAGCTTTCTTT
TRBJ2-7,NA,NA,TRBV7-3,CASSVRAEQYF,TGTGCCAGCAGCGTCAGGGCTGAGCAGTACTTC
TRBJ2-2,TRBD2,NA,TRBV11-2,CASSRGAGTSGGPGELFF,TGTGCCAGCAGCAGGGGCGCCGGGACTAGCGGGGGGCCCGGGGAGCTGTTTTTT
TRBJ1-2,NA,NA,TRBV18,CASSPAGRYGYTF,TGTGCCAGCTCACCAGCAGGGAGATATGGCTACACCTTC
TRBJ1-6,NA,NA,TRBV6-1,CASTLWTANSPLHF,TGTGCCAGCACCCTATGGACAGCTAATTCACCCCTCCACTTT
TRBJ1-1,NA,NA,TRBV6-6,CATSREGYTEAFF,TGTGCCACAAGCAGGGAGGGGTACACTGAAGCTTTCTTT
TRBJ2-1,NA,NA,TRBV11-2,CASRVLGGVKNFF,TGTGCCAGCAGAGTTTTGGGCGGGGTGAAGAATTTCTTC
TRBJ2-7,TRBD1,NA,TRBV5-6,CASSFRTGGYEQYF,TGTGCCAGCAGCTTTCGGACAGGGGGGTACGAGCAGTACTTC
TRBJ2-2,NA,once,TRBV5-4,CASKVRSGTGELFF,TGTGCCAGCAAAGTAAGGTCGGGCACCGGGGAGCTGTTTTTT
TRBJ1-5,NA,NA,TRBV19,CASSIESANQPQHF,TGTGCCAGTAGTATAGAGTCCGCAAATCAGCCCCAGCATTTT
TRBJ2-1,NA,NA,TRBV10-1,CASSDSGGLIWNEQFF,TGCGCCAGCAGTGATTCAGGGGGGCTTATCTGGAATGAGCAGTTCTTC
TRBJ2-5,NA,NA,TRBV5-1,CASSRTGSYQETQYF,TGCGCCAGCAGTCGAACAGGGTCGTACCAAGAGACCCAGTACTTC
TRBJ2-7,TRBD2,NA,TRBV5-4,CASSLGGRTSTNEQYF,TGTGCCAGCAGCTTGGGGGGGAGGACTAGCACGAACGAGCAGTACTTC
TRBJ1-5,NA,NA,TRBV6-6,CASSRTYHPQHF,TGTGCCAGCAGCCGTACTTATCATCCCCAGCATTTT
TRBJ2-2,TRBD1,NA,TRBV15,CATSRGGAGGTGELFF,TGTGCCACCAGCAGAGGGGGTGCAGGGGGCACCGGGGAGCTGTTTTTT
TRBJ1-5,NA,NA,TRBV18,CASSPVTADQPQHF,TGTGCCAGCTCACCAGTGACAGCCGATCAGCCCCAGCATTTT
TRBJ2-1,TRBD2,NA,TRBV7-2,CASSLAREGEQFF,TGTGCCAGCAGCTTAGCGAGGGAGGGTGAGCAGTTCTTC
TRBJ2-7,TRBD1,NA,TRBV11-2,CASSLVTGGFEQYF,TGTGCCAGCAGCTTAGTGACAGGGGGATTTGAGCAGTACTTC
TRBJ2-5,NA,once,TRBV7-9,CASSPVGETQYF,TGTGCCAGCAGCCCGGTCGGGGAGACCCAGTACTTC
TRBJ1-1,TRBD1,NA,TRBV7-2,CASSLDRANTEAFF,TGTGCCAGCAGTCTAGACAGGGCTAACACTGAAGCTTTCTTT
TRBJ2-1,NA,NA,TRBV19,CASSGWDPSSYNEQFF,TGTGCCAGTAGTGGTTGGGACCCGAGCTCCTACAATGAGCAGTTCTTC
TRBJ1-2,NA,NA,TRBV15,CATSKDTKYGYTF,TGTGCCACCAGCAAGGACACAAAGTATGGCTACACCTTC
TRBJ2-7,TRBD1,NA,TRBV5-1,CASSSRQGAYEQYF,TGCGCCAGCAGCTCCAGACAGGGGGCCTACGAGCAGTACTTC
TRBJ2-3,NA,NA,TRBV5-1,CASSLDGASTDTQYF,TGCGCCAGCAGCTTGGACGGCGCTAGCACAGATACGCAGTATTTT
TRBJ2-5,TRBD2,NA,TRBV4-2,CASSKRTRGETQYF,TGTGCCAGCAGCAAACGGACTAGGGGAGAGACCCAGTACTTC
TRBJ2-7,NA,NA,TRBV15,CATSRNRDGPYEQYF,TGTGCCACCAGCAGAAACCGGGACGGACCCTACGAGCAGTACTTC
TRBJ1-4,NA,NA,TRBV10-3,CAISELLATNEKLFF,TGTGCCATCAGTGAGCTCCTTGCAACTAATGAAAAACTGTTTTTT
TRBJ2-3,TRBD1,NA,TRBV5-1,CASSDLRGIGTDTQYF,TGCGCCAGCAGCGATCTCAGGGGGATCGGGACAGATACGCAGTATTTT
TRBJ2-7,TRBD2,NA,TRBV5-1,CASSFGTSGRYSYGQYF,TGCGCCAGCAGCTTCGGGACTAGCGGGAGGTACTCCTACGGGCAGTACTTC
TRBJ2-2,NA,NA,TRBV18,CASSRDTNTGELFF,TGTGCCAGCTCGAGGGACACAAACACCGGGGAGCTGTTTTTT
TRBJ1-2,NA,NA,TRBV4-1,CASSQVGRGMNYGYTF,TGCGCCAGCAGCCAAGTTGGAAGAGGGATGAACTATGGCTACACCTTC
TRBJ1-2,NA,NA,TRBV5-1,CASSLDGSSNYGYTF,TGCGCCAGCAGCTTGGACGGCAGTTCAAACTATGGCTACACCTTC
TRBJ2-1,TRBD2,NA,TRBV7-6,CASSRGSAGRNEQFF,TGTGCCAGCAGCCGCGGGAGTGCGGGTAGGAATGAGCAGTTCTTC
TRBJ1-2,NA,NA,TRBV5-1,CASSLAHAEVGGYTF,TGCGCCAGCAGCTTGGCGCATGCGGAAGTGGGCGGCTACACCTTC
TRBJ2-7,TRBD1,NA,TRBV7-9,CASSPQGAGQGYYEQYF,TGTGCCAGCAGCCCCCAAGGAGCGGGACAGGGGTACTACGAGCAGTACTTC
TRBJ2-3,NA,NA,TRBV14,CASSLRHDGFFRTDTQYF,TGTGCCAGCAGCCTCCGGCATGACGGCTTTTTCCGCACAGATACGCAGTATTTT
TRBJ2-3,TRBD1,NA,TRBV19,CASRSRTGQGFDTQYF,TGTGCCAGTAGGTCGAGGACGGGACAGGGGTTTGATACGCAGTATTTT
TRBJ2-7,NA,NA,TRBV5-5,CASSLAGSYEQYF,TGTGCCAGCAGCTTGGCGGGGTCCTACGAGCAGTACTTC
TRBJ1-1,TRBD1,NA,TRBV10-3,CAISRQGADTEAFF,TGTGCCATCAGCCGACAGGGGGCGGACACTGAAGCTTTCTTT
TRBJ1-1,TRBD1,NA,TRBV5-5,CASSLEGALAAEAFF,TGTGCCAGCAGCTTGGAGGGGGCGCTAGCCGCTGAAGCTTTCTTT
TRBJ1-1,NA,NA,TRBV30,CAWSVGGDTEAFF,TGTGCCTGGAGTGTAGGTGGGGACACTGAAGCTTTCTTT
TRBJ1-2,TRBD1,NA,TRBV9,CASSPGGDDYGYTF,TGTGCCAGCAGCCCAGGGGGGGACGACTATGGCTACACCTTC
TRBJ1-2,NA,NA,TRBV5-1,CASSIRTEPDYGYTF,TGCGCCAGCAGCATTCGGACAGAACCCGACTATGGCTACACCTTC
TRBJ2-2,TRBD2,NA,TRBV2,CASRLTTSNTGELFF,TGTGCCAGCAGACTAACGACTAGCAACACCGGGGAGCTGTTTTTT
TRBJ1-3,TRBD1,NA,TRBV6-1,CASSGTGGSGNTIYF,TGTGCCAGCTCTGGGACAGGGGGCTCTGGAAACACCATATATTTT
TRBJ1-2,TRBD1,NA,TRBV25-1,CASRRTGDGYTF,TGTGCCAGCAGACGGACAGGGGACGGCTACACCTTC
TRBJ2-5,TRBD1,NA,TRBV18,CASSLGSTGQETQYF,TGTGCCAGCTCACTGGGTTCGACAGGGCAAGAGACCCAGTACTTC
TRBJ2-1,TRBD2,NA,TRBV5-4,CASSLVSGSYNEQFF,TGTGCCAGCAGCTTGGTTAGCGGGAGCTACAATGAGCAGTTCTTC
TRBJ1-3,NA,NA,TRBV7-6,CASSHNAQGAGNTIYF,TGTGCCAGCAGCCATAACGCCCAGGGTGCGGGAAACACCATATATTTT
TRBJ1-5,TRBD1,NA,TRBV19,CASSITTGTGFNQPQHF,TGTGCCAGTAGTATCACAACCGGGACAGGGTTCAATCAGCCCCAGCATTTT
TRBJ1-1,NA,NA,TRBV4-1,CASSHAGWKDQANTEAFF,TGCGCCAGCAGCCACGCGGGGTGGAAGGATCAGGCGAACACTGAAGCTTTCTTT
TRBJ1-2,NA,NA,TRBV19,CASTTPAGSYGYTF,TGTGCCAGTACCACCCCCGCGGGCAGCTATGGCTACACCTTC
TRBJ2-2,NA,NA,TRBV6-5,CASSLDSAGELFF,TGTGCCAGCAGTTTAGACAGCGCCGGGGAGCTGTTTTTT